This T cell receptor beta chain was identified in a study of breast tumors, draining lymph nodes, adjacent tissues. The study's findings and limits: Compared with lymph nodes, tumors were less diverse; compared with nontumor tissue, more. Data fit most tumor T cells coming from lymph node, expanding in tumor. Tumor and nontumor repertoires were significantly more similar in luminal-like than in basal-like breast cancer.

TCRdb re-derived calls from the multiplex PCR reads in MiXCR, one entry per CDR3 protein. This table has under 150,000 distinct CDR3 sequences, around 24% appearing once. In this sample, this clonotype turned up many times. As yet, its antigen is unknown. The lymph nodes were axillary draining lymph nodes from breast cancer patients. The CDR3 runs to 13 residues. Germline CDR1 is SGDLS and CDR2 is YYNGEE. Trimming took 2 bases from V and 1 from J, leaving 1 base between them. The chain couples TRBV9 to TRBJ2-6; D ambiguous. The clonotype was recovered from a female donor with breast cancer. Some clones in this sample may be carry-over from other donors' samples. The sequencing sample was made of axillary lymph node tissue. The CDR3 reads CASSVSGANVLTF. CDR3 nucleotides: TGTGCCAGCAGCGTTTCTGGGGCCAACGTCCTGACTTTC.